The sequence of this T cell receptor (beta chain) was determined in a study of T cells in Graves' hyperthyroidism and ophthalmopathy. Findings and limits, study-wide: Researchers found most expanded thyroid clonotypes above 0.001 in blood as well. Ophthalmopathy got predicted by the model a median about 6.7 months before its onset. Ophthalmopathy cases were set apart from stable hyperthyroidism by a 13 V-J model.

Uncontrolled infection, other autoimmune disease, pregnancy or lactation barred patients from enrollment. RNA transcripts were the template for amplifying TCR beta CDR3 regions. Initially, a first-round RT-PCR of the TCR CDR3 employed the HTBI primer set. Via MiXCR, TCRdb re-called the multiplex PCR reads, giving one row per CDR3 protein. The sample consists of about 570,000 distinct CDR3 sequences, 35% to 55% of them appearing once. Germline CDR1 is MNHEY and CDR2 is SVGAGI. Trimming removed 2 bases at V and 4 bases at J, with 5 bases between. CDR3 length equals 12 residues. This clonotype was seen many times. What it binds is not known.

Sequencing used peripheral blood or thyroid tissue (not recorded which). The origin of this receptor is an adult woman with Graves' disease, either hyperthyroidism or ophthalmopathy (not recorded which). The rearrangement uses TRBV6-5 and TRBJ2-5; D ambiguous. The CDR3 sequence is CASSYGPETQYF. CDR3 nucleotides: TGTGCCAGCAGTTACGGACCAGAGACCCAGTACTTC.